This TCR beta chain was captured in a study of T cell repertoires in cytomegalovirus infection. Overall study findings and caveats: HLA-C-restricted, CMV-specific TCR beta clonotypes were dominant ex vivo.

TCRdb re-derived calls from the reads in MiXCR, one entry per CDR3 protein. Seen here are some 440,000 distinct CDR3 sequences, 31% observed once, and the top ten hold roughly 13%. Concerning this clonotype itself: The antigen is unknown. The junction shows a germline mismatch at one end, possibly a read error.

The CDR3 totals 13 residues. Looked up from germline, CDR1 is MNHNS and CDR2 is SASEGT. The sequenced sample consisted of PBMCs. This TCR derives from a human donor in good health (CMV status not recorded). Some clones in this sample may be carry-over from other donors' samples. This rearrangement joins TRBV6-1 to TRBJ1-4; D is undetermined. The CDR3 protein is CASSWATNEKLFF. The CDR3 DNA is TGTGCCAGCAGTTGGGCAACAAATGAAAAACTGTTTTTT.